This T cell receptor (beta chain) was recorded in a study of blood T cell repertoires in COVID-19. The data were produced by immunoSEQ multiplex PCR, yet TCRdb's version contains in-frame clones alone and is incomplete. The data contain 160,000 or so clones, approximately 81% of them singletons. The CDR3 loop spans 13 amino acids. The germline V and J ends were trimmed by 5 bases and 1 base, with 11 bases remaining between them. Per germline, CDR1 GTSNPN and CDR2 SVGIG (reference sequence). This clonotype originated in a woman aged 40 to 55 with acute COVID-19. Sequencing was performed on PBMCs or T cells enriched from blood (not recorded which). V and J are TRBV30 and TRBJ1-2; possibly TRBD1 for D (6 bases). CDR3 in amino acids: CAWGQQINYGYTF. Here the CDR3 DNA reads TGTGCCTGGGGACAGCAAATTAACTATGGCTACACCTTC. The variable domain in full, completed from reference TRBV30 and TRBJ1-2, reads SQTIHQWPATLVQPVGSPLSLECTVEGTSNPNLYWYRQAAGRGLQLLFYSVGIGQISSEVPQNLSASRPQDRQFILSSKKLLLSDSGFYLCAWGQQINYGYTFGSGTRLTVV.